A selection of T cell receptor beta chains follows, all from one sample in a study of blood T cell repertoires in COVID-19. Clones were sequenced by immunoSEQ multiplex PCR, and TCRdb holds only the in-frame ones, with some missing. The data contain under 200,000 clones, 84% of them singletons. The sequenced sample consisted of PBMCs or T cells enriched from blood (not recorded which). These receptor sequences come from a man aged 50-60 years who had recovered from COVID-19. The CDR3 runs from the conserved cysteine through the conserved F or W. Fields, in order: J gene, D gene, V gene, clone size, CDR3 DNA, CDR3 protein. The D gene is left open where the match is weak. The size of a clone is reported for some rows only, either as once, few or many, or as a class for expanded clones.

j_gene: TRBJ2-2; d_gene: .; v_gene: TRBV27; abundance: .; CDR3nt: TGTGCCAGCAGTTTATTGGGCAGGAACACCGGGGAGCTGTTTTTT; CDR3aa: CASSLLGRNTGELFF
j_gene: TRBJ1-1; d_gene: TRBD1; v_gene: TRBV10-3; abundance: .; CDR3nt: TGTGCCATCAGTAAAGGACAGGGGGCAAGCACTGAAGCTTTCTTT; CDR3aa: CAISKGQGASTEAFF
j_gene: TRBJ2-7; d_gene: .; v_gene: TRBV2; abundance: .; CDR3nt: TGTGCCAGCAGTGAACAGGGTCGGTACGAGCAGTACTTC; CDR3aa: CASSEQGRYEQYF
j_gene: TRBJ2-7; d_gene: .; v_gene: TRBV5-8; abundance: .; CDR3nt: TGTGCCAGCAGCTCAACCGGGACTGAGGTCTACGAGCAGTACTTC; CDR3aa: CASSSTGTEVYEQYF
j_gene: TRBJ1-5; d_gene: .; v_gene: TRBV19; abundance: few; CDR3nt: TGTGCCAGTAGACTACGGGGAAACAATCAGCCCCAGCATTTT; CDR3aa: CASRLRGNNQPQHF
j_gene: TRBJ1-2; d_gene: .; v_gene: TRBV5-4; abundance: .; CDR3nt: TGTGCCAGCAGCTTGGCAGGTTGGCGAGGCTACACCTTC; CDR3aa: CASSLAGWRGYTF
j_gene: TRBJ2-2; d_gene: TRBD1; v_gene: TRBV18; abundance: .; CDR3nt: TGTGCCAGCTCACCGGGACAGGGGTTGAACACCGGGGAGCTGTTTTTT; CDR3aa: CASSPGQGLNTGELFF
j_gene: TRBJ2-1; d_gene: .; v_gene: TRBV7-7; abundance: few; CDR3nt: TGTGCCAGCAGCTTAGGCGGGCAGGCGTACAATGAGCAGTTCTTC; CDR3aa: CASSLGGQAYNEQFF
j_gene: TRBJ2-1; d_gene: TRBD2; v_gene: TRBV7-7; abundance: .; CDR3nt: TGTGCTAGCAGCTTAGGTGCCGGGGGGGCCTACAATGAGCAGTTCTTC; CDR3aa: CASSLGAGGAYNEQFF
j_gene: TRBJ2-5; d_gene: TRBD2; v_gene: TRBV7-2; abundance: .; CDR3nt: TGTGCCAGCAGCTTATCTAGCGGGGGTCAACAATTAGAGACCCAGTACTTC; CDR3aa: CASSLSSGGQQLETQYF
j_gene: TRBJ2-7; d_gene: .; v_gene: TRBV18; abundance: few; CDR3nt: TGTGCCAGCTCACTCCGGGGGACAGACCCCTACGAGCAGTACTTC; CDR3aa: CASSLRGTDPYEQYF
j_gene: TRBJ2-5; d_gene: TRBD2; v_gene: TRBV3-1/TRBV3-2; abundance: .; CDR3nt: TGTGCCAGCAGCCCTGGGACTAGCGGGGGAGAGACCCAGTACTTC; CDR3aa: CASSPGTSGGETQYF
j_gene: TRBJ1-4; d_gene: .; v_gene: TRBV4-1; abundance: once; CDR3nt: TGCGCCAGCAGCCAAGAGAGGAGGGGGGGGCAGGAAAAACTGTTTTTT; CDR3aa: CASSQERRGGQEKLFF
j_gene: TRBJ1-6; d_gene: .; v_gene: TRBV28; abundance: .; CDR3nt: TGTGCCAGCAGTTGGCGGGGATCCTATAATTCACCCCTCCACTTT; CDR3aa: CASSWRGSYNSPLHF
j_gene: TRBJ2-3; d_gene: .; v_gene: TRBV27; abundance: .; CDR3nt: TGTGCCAGCAGTTCACTGGCTCCCGATCGGTGGACTGGAACAGATACGCAGTATTTT; CDR3aa: CASSSLAPDRWTGTDTQYF
j_gene: TRBJ2-7; d_gene: TRBD1; v_gene: TRBV5-1; abundance: .; CDR3nt: TGCGCCAGCAGGGGACAGGGGTGGAACGAGCAGTACTTC; CDR3aa: CASRGQGWNEQYF